The entry below gives a single T cell receptor (beta chain) sequence along with its context. Its matching antigen is unknown. The data stem from a study of T cell clonotyping in hematopoietic cell transplantation. Profiling relied on immunoSEQ multiplex PCR, and the TCRdb table lists in-frame clones only, not all of them. The sample consists of around 7,000 clones, just over 85% of them appearing once. Regarding the study as a whole: Recipient TCR diversity dropped after transplant; expanded clonotypes rose from day 30 to 180. Higher Inverse Simpson Index values in graft donor and pretransplant recipient predicted broader posttransplant TCR diversity. Without cell sorting, CD4 versus CD8 contributions remain unresolved. Few recipient clonotypes overlapped donors; over 95% were de novo at given depth.

The V end lost 3 bases, the J end lost 6 bases, and 11 bases lay between the germline ends. The CDR3 runs to 14 residues. Germline V gene lookup returns CDR1 LNHNV and CDR2 YYDKDF (reference sequence). Time point here: recipient sample about 28 days before transplant, after cytoreduction. The chain uses TRBV15 and TRBJ2-2; tentative D call: TRBD2 (5 bases). The sequence derives from a man aged 25-45 years with acute myeloid leukemia. Some clones in this sample may be carry-over from other donors' samples. The input for sequencing was peripheral blood mononuclear cells, taken before stem cell transplant. CDR3 protein: CATSSTSHAGELFF. The CDR3 nucleotides read TGTGCCACCAGCAGTACTAGTCATGCCGGGGAGCTGTTTTTT. Drawing the rest from reference TRBV15 and TRBJ2-2, the complete variable domain is DAMVIQNPRYQVTQFGKPVTLSCSQTLNHNVMYWYQQKSSQAPKLLFHYYDKDFNNEADTPDNFQSRRPNTSFCFLDIRSPGLGDTAMYLCATSSTSHAGELFFGEGSRLTVL.